This is a list of T cell receptor beta chains from one sample in a study of glioma-infiltrating T cells. From the multiplex PCR reads, TCRdb called clonotypes with MiXCR, one entry per CDR3 protein. The repertoire has over 100,000 distinct CDR3 sequences, 25% to 30% of them found once; the top ten carry 35%. The sample was glioma tissue, nonneoplastic brain tissue, or PBMCs (not recorded which). The receptors stem from a human donor with low-grade glioma or glioblastoma, undergoing nonglioma brain surgery, or in good health (not recorded which). The CDR3 runs from the conserved cysteine through the conserved F or W. D genes are given only for firm matches. Expanded clones get a size class; other rows say once, few or many, or leave the size out.

j_call d_call clone_size v_call cdr3_aa cdr3_nt
TRBJ1-2 - many TRBV27 CASSGTAWDYGYTF TGTGCCAGCAGTGGGACGGCCTGGGACTATGGCTACACCTTC
TRBJ2-2 - many TRBV4-2 CASSQRPDNTGELFF TGTGCCAGCAGCCAACGGCCCGATAACACCGGGGAGCTGTTTTTT
TRBJ2-6 TRBD1 many TRBV6-1 CASRKDRGDNVLTF TGTGCCAGCAGAAAGGACAGGGGAGACAACGTCCTGACTTTC
TRBJ2-7 TRBD1 many TRBV7-9 CASSLGQGLYEQYF TGTGCCAGCAGCTTAGGACAGGGTCTCTACGAGCAGTACTTC
TRBJ2-3 TRBD2 many TRBV7-2 CASRLRTSGDTDTQYF TGTGCCAGCAGACTCAGGACTAGCGGAGACACAGATACGCAGTATTTT
TRBJ1-2 - few TRBV30 CASKRGMPGYTF TGTGCCTCGAAGAGGGGGATGCCCGGCTACACCTTC
TRBJ2-5 - many TRBV5-1 CASSFYQETQYF TGCGCCAGCAGCTTTTACCAAGAGACCCAGTACTTC
TRBJ2-4 TRBD2 - TRBV9 CASSPLAGVGKNIQYF TGTGCCAGCAGCCCCCTAGCGGGAGTGGGCAAAAACATTCAGTACTTC
TRBJ1-2 - few TRBV12-3/TRBV12-4 CASSLTEVSYGYTF TGTGCCAGCAGTTTAACGGAAGTCTCCTATGGCTACACCTTC
TRBJ2-1 TRBD2 - TRBV5-1 CASQRTSGSNEQFF TGCGCCAGCCAGAGGACTAGCGGATCCAATGAGCAGTTCTTC
TRBJ2-1 - - TRBV28 CASSLGTYNEKFF TGTGCCAGCAGCTTGGGGACTTACAATGAGAAGTTCTTC
TRBJ1-2 - many TRBV20-1 CSARDRGADYGYTF TGCAGTGCTAGAGATCGCGGGGCAGACTATGGCTACACCTTC
TRBJ2-7 - many TRBV7-9 CASSLTGVTYEQYF TGTGCCAGCAGCTTAACCGGGGTAACCTACGAGCAGTACTTC
TRBJ2-5 TRBD1 - TRBV5-1 CASSLGQGAEETQYF TGCGCCAGCAGCTTGGGGCAGGGGGCAGAAGAGACCCAGTACTTC
TRBJ1-6 - many TRBV27 CASRGPYNSPLHF TGTGCCAGCAGAGGACCCTATAATTCACCCCTCCACTTT
TRBJ1-1 - - TRBV6-5 CASSSPKNTEAFF TGTGCCAGCAGTTCTCCAAAGAACACTGAAGCTTTCTTT
TRBJ2-1 - - TRBV24-1 CATSDFPGAHNEQFF TGTGCCACCAGTGATTTTCCGGGGGCGCACAATGAGCAGTTCTTC
TRBJ1-1 - many TRBV7-3 CASSSEMNTEAFF TGTGCCAGCAGCTCCGAAATGAACACTGAAGCTTTCTTT
TRBJ2-3 TRBD1 - TRBV12-3/TRBV12-4 CATVPGQGGTDTQYF TGTGCCACCGTACCCGGACAGGGCGGCACAGATACGCAGTATTTT
TRBJ2-7 TRBD1 many TRBV7-2 CASRRPGQGITSYEQYF TGTGCCAGCAGGCGCCCGGGACAGGGGATAACGTCCTACGAGCAGTACTTC
TRBJ1-2 - many TRBV12-3/TRBV12-4 CASSFSGANGYTF TGTGCCAGCAGTTTTAGTGGGGCGAATGGCTACACCTTC
TRBJ2-1 - many TRBV6-6 CASSYSGGGGLYNEQFF TGTGCCAGCAGTTACTCGGGGGGGGGGGGCTTATACAATGAGCAGTTCTTC
TRBJ2-5 TRBD2 few TRBV12-3/TRBV12-4 CASSRGGRTQYF TGTGCCAGCAGTCGGGGGGGTCGGACCCAGTACTTC
TRBJ2-7 - few TRBV28 CASSQWDPYSSYEQYF TGTGCCAGCAGTCAGTGGGACCCCTACAGCTCCTACGAGCAGTACTTC
TRBJ2-1 TRBD2 many TRBV5-1 CASSLISTSGVYNEQFF TGCGCCAGCAGCTTGATTTCTACTAGCGGGGTATACAATGAGCAGTTCTTC
TRBJ1-2 - many TRBV4-3 CASSQDFSLAGYGYTF TGCGCCAGCAGCCAAGATTTTAGCCTCGCTGGGTATGGCTACACCTTC
TRBJ1-5 TRBD1 many TRBV20-1 CSAAGTGNQPQHF TGCAGTGCTGCAGGGACAGGTAATCAGCCCCAGCATTTT
TRBJ2-1 TRBD2 - TRBV12-3/TRBV12-4 CASSRTSASPNEQFF TGTGCCAGCAGTCGGACTAGCGCATCTCCCAATGAGCAGTTCTTC
TRBJ1-3 TRBD1 many TRBV28 CAIAQGTGGNTIYF TGTGCCATCGCTCAAGGGACAGGGGGAAACACCATATATTTT
TRBJ2-1 TRBD2 many TRBV12-3/TRBV12-4 CASSPSSGGAHNEQFF TGTGCCAGCAGTCCCTCTAGCGGGGGGGCCCACAATGAGCAGTTCTTC
TRBJ1-6 - few TRBV14 CASSHLTGFSYNSPLHF TGTGCCAGCAGCCACCTAACTGGGTTCTCCTATAATTCACCCCTCCACTTT
TRBJ1-3 - many TRBV7-8 CASSLALFSGNTIYF TGTGCCAGCAGCTTAGCACTGTTCTCTGGAAACACCATATATTTT
TRBJ1-2 - few TRBV2 CAIPGEYGYTF TGTGCCATACCAGGGGAATATGGCTACACCTTC
TRBJ2-7 TRBD2 many TRBV6-1 CASSPLEGGLYEQYF TGTGCCAGCAGCCCCTTGGAGGGAGGGCTCTACGAGCAGTACTTC
TRBJ2-7 - - TRBV20-1 CSARSPQQASYEQYF TGCAGTGCTAGAAGCCCCCAGCAGGCCTCCTACGAGCAGTACTTC
TRBJ1-1 TRBD1 many TRBV30 CAWGQDRGTEAFF TGTGCCTGGGGACAGGACAGGGGAACTGAAGCTTTCTTT